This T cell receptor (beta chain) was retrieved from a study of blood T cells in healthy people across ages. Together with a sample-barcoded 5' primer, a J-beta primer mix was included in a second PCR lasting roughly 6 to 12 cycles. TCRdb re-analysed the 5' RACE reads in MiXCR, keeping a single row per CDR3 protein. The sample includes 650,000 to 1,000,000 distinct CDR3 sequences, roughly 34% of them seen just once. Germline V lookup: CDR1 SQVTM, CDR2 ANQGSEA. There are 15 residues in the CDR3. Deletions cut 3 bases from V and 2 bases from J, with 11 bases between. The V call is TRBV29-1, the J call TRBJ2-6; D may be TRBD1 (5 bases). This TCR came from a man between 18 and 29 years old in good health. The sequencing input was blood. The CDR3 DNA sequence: TGCAGCGTTGAGAGTCAGGGTCCTGGGGCCAACGTCCTGACTTTC. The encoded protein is CSVESQGPGANVLTF.